The present T cell receptor (beta chain) was sequenced within a study of CD8 T cells in ankylosing spondylitis. The authors made TCR beta libraries by quantitative 5'-RACE with molecular barcodes. TCRdb reprocessed the 5' RACE reads with MiXCR, giving one entry per CDR3 protein. The sample has fewer than 500,000 distinct CDR3 sequences, around 22% seen once. Study conclusions and caveats: Matched ankylosing spondylitis synovial fluid reportedly showed significant enrichment of disease-linked clones. Some motif variants were previously reported in reactive arthritis synovial fluid and blood. Seemingly distinctive of ankylosing spondylitis blood was a TCR beta motif formed by eight highly homologous variants.

Notes on this clonotype: The target antigen is unknown.

V trimming: 4 bases; J trimming: 9 bases; junction bases outside the gene matches: 10. Looked up from germline, CDR1 is SGDLS and CDR2 is YYNGEE. CDR3 length equals 14 residues. The clonotype was recovered from a male donor with ankylosing spondylitis. Sequencing was carried out using blood, either unsorted or a sorted T cell fraction (not recorded which). The rearrangement links TRBV9 to TRBJ2-1; the match to TRBD1 covers 7 bases. The CDR3 nucleotides read TGTGCCAGCAGCTTACTCGGGACAGCCGGTGAGCAGTTCTTC. Its translation is CASSLLGTAGEQFF.